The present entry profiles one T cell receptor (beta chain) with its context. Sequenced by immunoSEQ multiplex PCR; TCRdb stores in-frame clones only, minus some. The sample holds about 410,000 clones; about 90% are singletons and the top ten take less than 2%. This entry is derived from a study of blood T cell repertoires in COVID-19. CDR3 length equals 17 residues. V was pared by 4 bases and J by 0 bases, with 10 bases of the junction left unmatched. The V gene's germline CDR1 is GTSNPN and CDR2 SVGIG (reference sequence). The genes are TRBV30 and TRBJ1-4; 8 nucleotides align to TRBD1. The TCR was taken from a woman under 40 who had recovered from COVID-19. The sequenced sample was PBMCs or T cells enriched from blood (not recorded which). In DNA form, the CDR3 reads TGTGCCTGGACGACAGGGGAGTACTGGGCAACTAATGAAAAACTGTTTTTT. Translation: CAWTTGEYWATNEKLFF.